The clone carrying this TCR beta chain appeared once. This record belongs to a study of control samples from healthy donors and cancer patients. The data were produced by immunoSEQ multiplex PCR, yet TCRdb's version contains in-frame clones alone and is incomplete. The table records around 100,000 clones, 70% to 90% of them present only once. Between the trimmed V and J ends, which lost 8 bases and 11 bases, there was a span of 15 bases. The CDR3 is made up of 12 amino acids. The sequence derives from a man aged 25-45 years in good health. Sequencing was done on a sample of blood. This chain links TRBV12-3 or TRBV12-4 with TRBJ2-2; D is unclear. This CDR3 reads CASRLRAPELFF. The CDR3 DNA is TGTGCCAGCCGTCTCCGCGCCCCAGAGCTGTTTTTT.